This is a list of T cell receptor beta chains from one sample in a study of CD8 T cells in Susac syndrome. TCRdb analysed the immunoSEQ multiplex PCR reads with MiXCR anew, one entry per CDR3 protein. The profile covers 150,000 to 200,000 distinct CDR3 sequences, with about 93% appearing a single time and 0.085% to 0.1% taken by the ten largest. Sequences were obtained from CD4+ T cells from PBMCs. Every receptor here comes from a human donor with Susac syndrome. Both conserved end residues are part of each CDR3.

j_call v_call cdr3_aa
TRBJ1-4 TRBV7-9 CASSFGGTATNEKLFF
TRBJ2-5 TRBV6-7 CASSSRQGFGETQYF
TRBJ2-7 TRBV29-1 CSVTGTDTSYEQYF
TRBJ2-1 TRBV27 CASRPQRGTSGSWYNEQFF
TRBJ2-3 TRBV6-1 CASSEEGAGTDTQYF
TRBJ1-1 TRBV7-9 CASSLQTNTEAFF
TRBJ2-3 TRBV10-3 CAINRDGSGISTDTQYF
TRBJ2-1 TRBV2 CASSRGRDNEQFF
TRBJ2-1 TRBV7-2 CASSSPVTSVGEQFF
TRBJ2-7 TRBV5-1 CASSLGGGREQYF
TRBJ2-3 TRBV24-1 CATSDRAAPRDTQYF
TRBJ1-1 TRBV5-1 CASSSQGWENTEAFF
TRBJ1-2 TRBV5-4 CASSLWDRNYGYTF
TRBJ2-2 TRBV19 CASTMGINTGELFF
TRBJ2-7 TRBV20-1 CSASRTSGGIEQYF
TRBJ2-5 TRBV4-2 CASSQVAVSQETQYF
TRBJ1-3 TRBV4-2 CASSQEKPSGNTIYF
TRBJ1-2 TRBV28 CASSPSTGYGYTF
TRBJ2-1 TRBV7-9 CASSLAGQLLVEQFF
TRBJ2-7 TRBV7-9 CASSPGWRDPLYEQYF
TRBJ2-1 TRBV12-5 CASGLGPGQGRYNEQFF
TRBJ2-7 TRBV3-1 CASSQDRDEQYF
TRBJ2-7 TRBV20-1 CSASRGTAISYEQYF
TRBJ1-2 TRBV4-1 CASSQGGGGGGYTF
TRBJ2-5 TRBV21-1 CAGRDKGKETQYF
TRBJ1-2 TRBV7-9 CASSSTRQYGYTF
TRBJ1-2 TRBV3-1 CASSQGPSGYGYTF
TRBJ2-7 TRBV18 CASSPRTGVLYEQYF
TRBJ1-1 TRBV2 CASSVGTGGLNTEAFF
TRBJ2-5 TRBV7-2 CASSPFLVAGSETQYF
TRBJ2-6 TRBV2 CASSKRGVSSGANVLTF
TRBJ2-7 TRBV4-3 CASSQDHGFSYEQYF
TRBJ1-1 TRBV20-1 CSAPDRGTEAFF
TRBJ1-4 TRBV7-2 CASSAQDEKLFF
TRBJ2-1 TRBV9 CASSVATGVGEQFF
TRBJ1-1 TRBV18 CASSPSSLFGRGAGTEAFF
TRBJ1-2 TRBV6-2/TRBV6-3 CASSYPAGGHGYTF
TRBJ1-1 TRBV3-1 CASSQVSREYTEAFF
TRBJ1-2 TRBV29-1 CSVGDSYGYTF
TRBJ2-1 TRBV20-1 CSARVPSGNEQFF
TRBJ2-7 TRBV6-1 CASREHEQYF
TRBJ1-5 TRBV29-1 CSVRQGNQPQHF
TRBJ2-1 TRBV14 CASSSHYNEDEQFF
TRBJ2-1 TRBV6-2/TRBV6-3 CASSQGHEQFF
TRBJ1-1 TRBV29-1 CSGDRGPFTEAFF
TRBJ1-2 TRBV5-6 CASSSGDAYGYTF
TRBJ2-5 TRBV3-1 CASSQGAEAGETQYF
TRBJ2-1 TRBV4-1 CASSQDPSGSKFF
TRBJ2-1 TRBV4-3 CASSQGRGTSGSFNEQFF
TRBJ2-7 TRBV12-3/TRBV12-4 CASSPPAGGIAYEQYF
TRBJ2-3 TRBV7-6 CASSFGGETDTQYF
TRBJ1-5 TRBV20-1 CSARALTGGTGQPQHF
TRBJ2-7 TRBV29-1 CSVGRTGFGYEQYF
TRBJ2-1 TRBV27 CASSLWVGGRNGEQFF
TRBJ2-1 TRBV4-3 CASSQDPTSGSYNEQFF
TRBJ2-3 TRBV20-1 CSARGVDTQYF